The present T cell receptor beta chain was sequenced within a study of blood T cell repertoires in COVID-19. On the study more broadly: Spain, Italy and the United States supplied samples that represented acute and convalescent COVID-19. In each case, the material was cDNA or gDNA derived from T cells, B-cell-depleted T cells, or PBMCs.

Germline V gene data show CDR1 as KGHSH and CDR2 as LQKENI. Trimming stripped 3 bases from V and 1 base from J, with 9 bases between. The CDR3 extends over 14 amino acids. This clone showed up just once. As handled by the study authors: Reference gene primer amplification in the assay estimated nucleated cell counts. Assay used: immunoSEQ multiplex PCR; TCRdb lists only in-frame clones, some missing. D and trimming were read from the DNA, whereas the V and J calls and clone size are those reported in that table. The table records tens of thousands of clones, roughly 90% of them present only once. The specimen sequenced was peripheral blood. The V call is TRBV18, the J call TRBJ1-1; D gene ambiguous. The origin of this receptor is a woman aged 50 to 65 with active or convalescent COVID-19. The CDR3 loop reads CASSPDPRNTEAFF. The DNA for the CDR3 is TGTGCCAGCTCACCCGATCCGCGGAACACTGAAGCTTTCTTT.